This T cell receptor beta chain was obtained from a study of OX40 agonist ivuxolimab in advanced cancers. Study as a whole: An agonistic human IgG2 monoclonal antibody against OX40 (CD134) was given.

V was pared by 6 bases and J by 3 bases, with 7 bases of the junction left unmatched. Germline assignment: CDR1 SQVTM and CDR2 ANQGSEA. This CDR3 region has 15 residues. TCRdb's table, derived via immunoSEQ multiplex PCR, lists solely in-frame clones and lacks some. The sample gives 55,000 to 75,000 clones, over 80% of which show up once; 3.5% to 4.5% is in the top ten. The receptor's source is an adult with an advanced solid tumor such as melanoma, head and neck, liver or kidney cancer. V and J are TRBV29-1 and TRBJ2-7; TRBD2 aligns across 14 bases. The source was CD4+ or CD8+ T cells sorted from blood, collected in a trial of the OX40 agonist ivuxolimab. The DNA of the CDR3 is TGCAGCGTCGCCGGGACTAGCGGGAGTTACTACGAGCAGTACTTC. Protein sequence: CSVAGTSGSYYEQYF.